What follows is one T cell receptor (beta chain) and its context. Profiled with immunoSEQ multiplex PCR; TCRdb holds only in-frame clones, not every one. The data contain about 35,000 clones, under 90% of them singletons. The sample comes from a study of T cell responses to AZD1222 COVID-19 vaccine. The CDR3 is 14 amino acids. J was trimmed by 3 bases and V by 5 bases; bases with no gene match: 5. Germline V gene lookup returns CDR1 LGHDT and CDR2 YNNKEL (reference sequence). The input for sequencing was peripheral blood, taken 28 days after the second AZD1222 dose. The receptor was isolated from an adult who received the AZD1222 COVID-19 vaccine. The chain is built from TRBV3-1 (or the pseudogene TRBV3-2) and TRBJ2-7; 9 nucleotides line up with TRBD2. CDR3 residues: CASSFQRGDYEQYF. CDR3 sequence (DNA): TGTGCCAGCAGCTTTCAGCGGGGGGACTACGAGCAGTACTTC.